Following are 9 T cell receptor beta chains from one sample sequenced in a study of shared clonotypes between healthy human individuals. CD45RO-negative, CCR7-selected cells formed the naive CD8 fraction, which excluded terminally differentiated effector memory CD45RA+ cells. TCRdb's table, derived via immunoSEQ multiplex PCR, lists solely in-frame clones and lacks some. The sample contains about 820,000 clones, more than 85% of which appear only once. What was sequenced was naive CD8+ T cells sorted from blood. These receptor sequences come from a man aged 25-45 years in good health.

The rearrangement joins TRBV6-1 to TRBJ2-1; 8 bases agree with TRBD2. The V segment lost 0 bases and the J segment 1 base; nucleotides outside the gene matches: 11. Germline CDR1 reads MNHNS; CDR2 reads SASEGT. The CDR3 consists of 19 residues. The CDR3 protein is CASSEAGGVGSPSYNEQFF. CDR3 DNA sequence: TGTGCCAGCAGTGAAGCCGGGGGGGTAGGTAGCCCTTCCTACAATGAGCAGTTCTTC.

A few counts support this clone. V and J are TRBV25-1 and TRBJ2-5; D might be TRBD1 or TRBD2, each matching 5 bases. This CDR3 is 15 amino acids long. Per germline, CDR1 MGHDK and CDR2 SYGVNS. V was trimmed by 1 base and J by 1 base, leaving 10 bases between them. CDR3 nucleotide sequence: TGTGCCAGCAGTGAATCCGGGACGGCCCAAGAGACCCAGTACTTC. Its translation: CASSESGTAQETQYF.

The chain carries TRBV7-9 and TRBJ2-3; D is undetermined. The germline V and J ends were trimmed by 5 bases and 7 bases, with 16 bases remaining between them. The CDR3 has 14 amino acids. Germline-derived CDR1 and CDR2 are SEHNR and FQNEAQ (reference sequence). In nucleotides, the CDR3 is TGTGCCAGCAGCCCGTTGGTAGATGTAAATACGCAGTATTTT. This codes for CASSPLVDVNTQYF. Based on the CDR3 plus reference TRBV7-9 and TRBJ2-3, the full variable domain is DTGVSQNPRHKITKRGQNVTFRCDPISEHNRLYWYRQTLGQGPEFLTYFQNEAQLEKSRLLSDRFSAERPKGSFSTLEIQRTEQGDSAMYLCASSPLVDVNTQYFGPGTRLTVL.

The chain recombines TRBV28 with TRBJ2-1; D is possibly TRBD2 (6 bases). Trimming stripped 8 bases from V and 4 bases from J, with 12 bases between. CDR3 length: 13 residues. CDR1 is MDHEN and CDR2 is SYDVKM in the germline V gene. This chain's CDR3 is CASCSGIYNEQFF. The CDR3 DNA sequence: TGTGCCAGCTGTAGCGGAATTTACAATGAGCAGTTCTTC.

The genes are TRBV7-9 and TRBJ2-5, with D possibly being TRBD2 (5 bases). The CDR3 sequence is 13 residues long. CDR1 is SEHNR and CDR2 is FQNEAQ in the germline V gene (reference sequence). Between the trimmed V and J ends, which lost 7 bases and 5 bases, there was a span of 14 bases. The CDR3 loop is CASTQAEEETQYF. In DNA form, the CDR3 reads TGTGCCAGCACCCAAGCGGAAGAGGAGACCCAGTACTTC.

V gene TRBV10-2 combines with J gene TRBJ2-7; D remains unclear. Germline values: CDR1 WSHSY, CDR2 SAAADI. V lost 7 bases to trimming and J lost 3 bases, with 7 bases between them. This CDR3 is built from 11 residues. The CDR3 sequence: CASTDNYEQYF. DNA of the CDR3: TGCGCCAGCACCGACAACTACGAGCAGTACTTC.

The gene calls are TRBV29-1 and TRBJ2-1; D tentatively reads TRBD1 or TRBD2 (5 bases each). The V and J ends lost 7 bases and 7 bases respectively, with 20 bases between them. The CDR3 spans 14 residues. Germline values: CDR1 SQVTM, CDR2 ANQGSEA. This CDR3 is CSAGRDQQGNEQFF. The DNA for the CDR3 is TGCAGCGCCGGAAGGGACCAGCAGGGTAATGAGCAGTTCTTC.

The chain has TRBV9 and TRBJ2-5; perhaps TRBD1 as D (6 bases). V lost 0 bases, J lost 4 bases, and 19 bases lay in between. Germline lookup yields CDR1 SGDLS and CDR2 YYNGEE. This CDR3 region has 17 residues. CDR3 nucleotide sequence: TGTGCCAGCAGCGTAGAACAGGGTTTTGGGTATGGAGAGACCCAGTACTTC. This sequence encodes CASSVEQGFGYGETQYF.

This chain links TRBV27 with TRBJ2-7, with 8 nucleotides matching TRBD1. Germline trimming cut 4 bases from V and 4 bases from J; bases unmatched to any gene: 6. The CDR3 spans 14 residues. The germline V gene encodes CDR1 MNHEY and CDR2 SMNVEV (reference sequence). CDR3 nucleotide sequence: TGTGCCAGCAGTTGGGGGACAGGTGGTTACGAGCAGTACTTC. It yields the protein CASSWGTGGYEQYF.